This T cell receptor (beta chain) was sequenced during a study of shared clonotypes between healthy human individuals. Researchers divided each subset's genomic DNA evenly across several immunoSEQ plates. TCRdb keeps only in-frame clones here, not all; method: immunoSEQ multiplex PCR. This sample has a few million clones; around 90% occur once, and the top ten carry over 0.12%. Comments on this clone: This same CDR3 is encoded by further DNA sequences in the sample.

The CDR3 consists of 14 residues. V lost 2 bases, J lost 1 base, and 6 bases lay in between. CDR1 is SGDLS, CDR2 YYNGEE, per germline. The clonotype originates from a man aged 18 to 29 in good health. The sequencing sample was made of naive CD4+ T cells sorted from blood. The subset was: CD45RA+ positively selected. The chain couples TRBV9 to TRBJ2-2; no clear D gene. CDR3 region: CASSVSGNTGELFF. CDR3 DNA sequence: TGTGCCAGCAGCGTCAGTGGGAACACCGGGGAGCTGTTTTTT. Full variable domain (rest looked up from reference TRBV9 and TRBJ2-2): DSGVTQTPKHLITATGQRVTLRCSPRSGDLSVYWYQQSLDQGLQFLIQYYNGEERAKGNILERFSAQQFPDLHSELNLSSLELGDSALYFCASSVSGNTGELFFGEGSRLTVL.